Listed below are T cell receptor beta chains from one sample, sequenced in a study of cytomegalovirus exposure and HLA in healthy donors. TCRdb's copy holds only in-frame clones and misses some; the assay was immunoSEQ multiplex PCR. The sample yields just over 95,000 clones, 60% to 85% seen once. Sequencing was done on a sample of PBMCs. All receptors come from a woman aged 40 to 50 in good health and CMV-seronegative. The CDR3 runs from the conserved cysteine through the conserved F or W. The order of the fields is J gene, D gene, V gene, CDR3 protein. D genes are given only for firm matches.

TRBJ2-7,TRBD1,TRBV5-5,CASSLNRGQGTNF
TRBJ2-1,.,TRBV5-1,CASSFGDSYNEQFF
TRBJ2-7,.,TRBV19,CASSIASRYEQYF
TRBJ1-2,TRBD1,TRBV7-2,CASSLDTGGGYGYTF
TRBJ1-1,TRBD1,TRBV7-3,CASSLGQGVSEAFF
TRBJ1-4,.,TRBV7-9,CASSLNQGIEEKLFF
TRBJ1-6,.,TRBV9,CASSPHTGHFGSPLHF
TRBJ2-1,TRBD2,TRBV5-1,CASSFTSGGALNNEQFF
TRBJ1-4,.,TRBV4-2,CASSQDWTATNEKLFF
TRBJ2-3,TRBD2,TRBV19,CATSGGDTDTQYF
TRBJ1-1,TRBD1,TRBV29-1,CSVLGRQGRDTEAFF
TRBJ1-5,TRBD1,TRBV6-5,CASSYSMQGGGQPQHF
TRBJ2-7,TRBD2,TRBV6-6,CASRSGGSSYEQYF
TRBJ1-1,.,TRBV4-1,CASSQSHDMNTEAFF
TRBJ2-1,TRBD2,TRBV5-1,CASSLSSGGVYNEQFF
TRBJ1-6,.,TRBV4-3,CASSQDRGIRSPLHF
TRBJ2-3,.,TRBV5-1,CASSHDRSAGSDTQYF
TRBJ2-7,TRBD1,TRBV6-6,CASSYPGQGAYEQYF